This T cell receptor (beta chain) derives from a study of blood T cell repertoires in COVID-19 (TCRdb year 2020). A note on the overall study: The collaborator samples originated in the United States, Italy and Spain and spanned the acute and convalescent phases of COVID-19. The prospective study material was composed of cDNA or gDNA derived from T cells, B-cell-depleted T cells, or PBMCs. The dataset comprised deeply sampled blood TCRbeta repertoires from subjects exposed to, actively infected with, or recovered from COVID-19. The repertoires were made available in a free public database intended to serve as a resource for research on the immune response to SARS-CoV-2. The samples were drawn from the first 160 participants of the ongoing ImmuneRACE study and from 950 to 1,500 subjects provided by 6 global collaborators. The sample metadata nearly always contained a de-identified subject ID, COVID-19 status, age in years and sex. Where available, HLA class I and class II types were obtained from metadata supplied by the sample provider rather than from assay-based typing.

Worth noting for this clone: Its binding antigen is unknown. Base qualities are not provided; no much larger clone lies one nucleotide away.

From cysteine to phenylalanine, the CDR3 is 13 amino acids long. Kept here is only the CDR3 DNA, which spans 39 bases and is read in frame from base 1. Reading the germline V gene gives CDR1 SGHRS and CDR2 YFSETQ. Trimming removed 2 bases from V and 3 bases from J, leaving 8 bases between the germline ends. Participants in the prospective study were enrolled through a virtual design, were aged about 18 to 100 years, and lived in 24 United States geographic areas. In the prospective study, participants were assigned to cohorts based on the clinical history participants reported in a screening survey and a study questionnaire. Exposed participants were defined as having been in contact with someone with a PCR-confirmed or clinician-diagnosed COVID-19 case within 2 weeks of study entry. Each participant in the prospective study had whole blood, serum and a nasopharyngeal or oropharyngeal swab collected by mobile phlebotomists. Participants in the prospective study had the option to provide additional blood draws and questionnaires over a 2-month period. Blood samples from the prospective study were shipped frozen or at room temperature prior to DNA extraction.

Summary of the overall study and its limitations: The quantity of clinical and demographic metadata differed by source and by participant and was supplied without curation.

The immunoSEQ Assay, a bias-controlled multiplex PCR, was used to amplify TCRbeta CDR3 regions from genomic DNA. Per the authors' processing: Nucleated cell counts per sample were estimated from amplification of reference gene primers within the assay. To quantify the absolute abundance of each unique TCRbeta CDR3 rearrangement, sequence reads were collapsed and filtered. For each sample, productive Simpson clonality was calculated as the square root of Simpson's diversity index over productive rearrangements. As stored in TCRdb, this immuneACCESS dataset retains in-frame rearrangements with V and J assigned. A fraction of the clones does not appear; measured against another copy, unresolved V genes explain less than half of the discrepancy, and the remainder lacks a known reason. The V and J calls and clone size were taken over from that table, and D and trimming were inferred from the DNA. The sample has some 240,000 clones on record, approximately 85% of them singletons. The leading ten clones occupy approximately 6.6% of the sample.

This sequence uses TRBV5-1 and TRBJ1-1; a tentative D call is TRBD1 (5 bases match). This TCR came from a woman aged 50 to 65 who had been exposed to COVID-19. Input material: PBMCs or T cells enriched from blood (not recorded which). The CDR3 here reads CASSLTRDTEAFF. The nucleotide sequence is TGCGCCAGCAGCTTAACCAGGGACACTGAAGCTTTCTTT.